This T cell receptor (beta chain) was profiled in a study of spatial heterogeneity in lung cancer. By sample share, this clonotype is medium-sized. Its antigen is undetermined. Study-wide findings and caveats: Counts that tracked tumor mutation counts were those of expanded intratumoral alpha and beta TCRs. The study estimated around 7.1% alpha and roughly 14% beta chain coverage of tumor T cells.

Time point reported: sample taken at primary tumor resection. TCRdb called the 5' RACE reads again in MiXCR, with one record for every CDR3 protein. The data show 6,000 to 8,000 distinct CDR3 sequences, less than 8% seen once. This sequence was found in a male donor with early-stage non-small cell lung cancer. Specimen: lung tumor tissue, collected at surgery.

The CDR3 nucleotides read TGCGCCAGCAGCCAAGTCCGCGGGACTGGGGCCAACGTCCTGACTTTC. It encodes CASSQVRGTGANVLTF. The genes are TRBV4-1 and TRBJ2-6; possibly TRBD2 for D (6 bases). The germline V gene encodes CDR1 MGHRA and CDR2 YSYEKL. The CDR3 loop spans 16 amino acids. The ends were cut back, 1 base at V and 2 bases at J, with 9 bases in the middle.